This TCR beta chain was retrieved from a study of vaccination effects on CD4 cells after COVID-19. Study outcomes and limitations: Substantial clonal contraction characterized both infection- and vaccine-induced clones late after vaccination.

In regard to this clone: Antigen specificity is unknown.

Sequencing used immunoSEQ multiplex PCR; TCRdb keeps in-frame clones, though not all of them. The repertoire holds more than 20,000 clones, with 60% to 80% as singletons. In the ViraFEST assay, antigen-specific CD4+ clonotypes were identified by expansion after peptide-pool stimulation. Scientists isolated CD4+ T cells after an approximately 10-day culture period ended. Either the BNT162b2 or mRNA-1273 vaccine was given to participants in two doses. Testing of the vaccine recipients showed negative nucleocapsid antibodies and no prior SARS-CoV-2 infection. Sequencing was performed on CD4+ T cells from PBMCs cultured with SARS-CoV-2 spike peptides, taken after COVID-19 vaccination. The receptor was derived from a human donor who received a COVID-19 vaccine. Some clones in this sample may be carry-over from other donors' samples.

The CDR3 DNA sequence: TGTGCCAGCAGCCCCGGGGGGCAACCACATCAGCCCCAGCATTTT. Protein sequence: CASSPGGQPHQPQHF. The V call is TRBV21-1, the J call TRBJ1-5. TRBV21-1 is marked as a pseudogene. The CDR3 totals 15 residues.